This T cell receptor (beta chain) was identified during a study of blood T cell repertoires in COVID-19. Study-wide background: COVID-19 samples from acute and convalescent phases originated in the United States, Italy and Spain. The analysed material was cDNA or gDNA that came from T cells, B-cell-depleted T cells, or PBMCs.

This clone was recorded only once. Germline V gives CDR1 ENHRY, CDR2 SYGVKD. The CDR3 consists of 17 residues. After removal of 4 bases from V and 0 bases from J, the junction contained 6 bases not matched to a gene. In the authors' methods: From reference gene primer amplification, estimates of nucleated cell counts were derived. The method was immunoSEQ multiplex PCR; TCRdb's version includes in-frame clones alone and lacks a portion of them. V and J calls and clone size follow that table, whereas D and trimming were derived from the DNA. The top ten clones hold roughly 12% of a sample with roughly 440,000 clones, approximately 88% of them seen once.

The V and J genes are TRBV10-3 and TRBJ2-3; 11 bases match TRBD2. The source of this sequence is a woman in her forties or fifties with COVID-19, enrolled during active disease. Input material: peripheral blood. CDR3: CAISGTSGGRSTDTQYF. Here the CDR3 DNA reads TGTGCCATCAGTGGAACTAGCGGGGGTCGGAGCACAGATACGCAGTATTTT.